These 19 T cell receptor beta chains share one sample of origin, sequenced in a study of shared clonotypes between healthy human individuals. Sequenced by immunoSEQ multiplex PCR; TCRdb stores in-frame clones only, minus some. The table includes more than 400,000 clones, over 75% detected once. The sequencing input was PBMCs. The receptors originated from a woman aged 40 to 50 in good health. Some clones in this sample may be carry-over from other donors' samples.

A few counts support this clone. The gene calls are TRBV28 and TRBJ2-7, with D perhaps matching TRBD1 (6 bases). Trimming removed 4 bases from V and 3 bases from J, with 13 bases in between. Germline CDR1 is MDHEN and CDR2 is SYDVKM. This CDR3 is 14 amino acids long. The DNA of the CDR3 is TGTGCCAGCAGTTCCTTCGGACAGTTCTACGAGCAGTACTTC. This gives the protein CASSSFGQFYEQYF. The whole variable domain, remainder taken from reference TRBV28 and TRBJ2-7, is DVKVTQSSRYLVKRTGEKVFLECVQDMDHENMFWYRQDPGLGLRLIYFSYDVKMKEKGDIPEGYSVSREKKERFSLILESASTNQTSMYLCASSSFGQFYEQYFGPGTRLTVT.

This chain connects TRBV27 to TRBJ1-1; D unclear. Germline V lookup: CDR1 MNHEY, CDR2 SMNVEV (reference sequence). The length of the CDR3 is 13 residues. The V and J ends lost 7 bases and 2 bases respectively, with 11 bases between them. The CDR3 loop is CASNRPANTEAFF. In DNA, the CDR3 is TGTGCCAGCAATCGGCCAGCTAACACTGAAGCTTTCTTT.

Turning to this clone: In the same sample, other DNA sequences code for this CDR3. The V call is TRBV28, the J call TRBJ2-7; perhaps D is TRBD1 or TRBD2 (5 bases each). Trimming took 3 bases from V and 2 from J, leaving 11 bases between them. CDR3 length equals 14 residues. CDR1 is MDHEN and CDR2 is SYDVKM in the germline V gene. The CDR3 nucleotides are TGTGCCAGCAGTTTCCGGGGACGTCCCTACGAGCAGTACTTC. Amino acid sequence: CASSFRGRPYEQYF. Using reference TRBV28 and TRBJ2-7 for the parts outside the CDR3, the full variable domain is DVKVTQSSRYLVKRTGEKVFLECVQDMDHENMFWYRQDPGLGLRLIYFSYDVKMKEKGDIPEGYSVSREKKERFSLILESASTNQTSMYLCASSFRGRPYEQYFGPGTRLTVT.

CDR3 sequence reads: CAISESGGTGSIQYF. The CDR3 DNA reads TGTGCCATCAGTGAGTCGGGGGGGACAGGGAGCATTCAGTACTTC. The V gene is TRBV10-3, the J gene TRBJ2-4, with 9 bases aligning to TRBD1. The CDR3 spans 15 residues. Germline CDR1 is ENHRY and CDR2 is SYGVKD. V was clipped by 0 bases and J by 9 bases; unmatched bases: 6.

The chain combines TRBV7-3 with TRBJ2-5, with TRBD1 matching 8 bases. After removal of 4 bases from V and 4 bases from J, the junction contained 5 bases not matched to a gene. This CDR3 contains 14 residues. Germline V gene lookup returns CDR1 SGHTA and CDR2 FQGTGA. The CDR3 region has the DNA TGTGCCAGCAGCTCCGGGACAGGAGGAGAGACCCAGTACTTC. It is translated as CASSSGTGGETQYF.

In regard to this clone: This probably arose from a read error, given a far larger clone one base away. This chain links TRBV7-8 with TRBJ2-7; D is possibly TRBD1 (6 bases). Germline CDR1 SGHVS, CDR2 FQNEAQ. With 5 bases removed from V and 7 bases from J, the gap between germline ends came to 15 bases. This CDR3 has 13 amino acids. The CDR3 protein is CASSLVQGQEQYF. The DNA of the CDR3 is TGTGCCAGCAGCCTAGTACAGGGCCAAGAGCAGTACTTC.

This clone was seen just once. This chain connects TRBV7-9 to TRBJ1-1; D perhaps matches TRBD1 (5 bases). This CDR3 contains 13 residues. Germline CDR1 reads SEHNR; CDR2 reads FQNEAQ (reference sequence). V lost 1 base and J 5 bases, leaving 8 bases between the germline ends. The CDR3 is CASSLDGGTEAFF. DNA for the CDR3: TGTGCCAGCAGCTTAGATGGGGGAACTGAAGCTTTCTTT.

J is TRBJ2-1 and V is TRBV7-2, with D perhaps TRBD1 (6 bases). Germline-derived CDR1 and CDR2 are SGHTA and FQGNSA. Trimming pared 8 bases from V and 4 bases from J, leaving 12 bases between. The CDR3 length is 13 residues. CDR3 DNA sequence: TGTGCCAGCGGACAGCCAGGGTACAATGAGCAGTTCTTC. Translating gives CASGQPGYNEQFF.

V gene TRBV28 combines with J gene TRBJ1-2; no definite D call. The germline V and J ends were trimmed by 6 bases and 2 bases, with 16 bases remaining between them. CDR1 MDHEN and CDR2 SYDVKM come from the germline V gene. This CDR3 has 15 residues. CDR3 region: CASSNAGQQNYGYTF. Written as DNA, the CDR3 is TGTGCCAGCAGCAACGCGGGTCAGCAGAACTATGGCTACACCTTC.

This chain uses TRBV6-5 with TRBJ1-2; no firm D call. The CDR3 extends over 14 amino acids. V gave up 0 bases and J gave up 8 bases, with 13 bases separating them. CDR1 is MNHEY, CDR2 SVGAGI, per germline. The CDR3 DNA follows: TGTGCCAGCAGTTACTCGGCCTTGAATTCGGGCTACACCTTC. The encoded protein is CASSYSALNSGYTF.

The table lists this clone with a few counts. This CDR3 is CASRAGGGLTDTQYF. CDR3 nucleotide sequence: TGTGCCAGTAGGGCCGGGGGGGGACTTACAGATACGCAGTATTTT. This rearrangement joins TRBV19 to TRBJ2-3; TRBD2 aligns across 8 bases. The CDR3 covers 15 residues. The V gene end was trimmed by 6 bases and the J gene end by 3 bases; junction bases not matched to a gene: 8. Germline V gene data show CDR1 as LNHDA and CDR2 as SQIVND (reference sequence).

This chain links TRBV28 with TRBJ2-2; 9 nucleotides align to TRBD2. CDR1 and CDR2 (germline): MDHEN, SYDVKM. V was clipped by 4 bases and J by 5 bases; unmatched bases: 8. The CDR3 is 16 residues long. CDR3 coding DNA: TGTGCCAGCAGTTCCCCAGCGGGAGGTGGTACCGGGGAGCTGTTTTTT. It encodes CASSSPAGGGTGELFF.

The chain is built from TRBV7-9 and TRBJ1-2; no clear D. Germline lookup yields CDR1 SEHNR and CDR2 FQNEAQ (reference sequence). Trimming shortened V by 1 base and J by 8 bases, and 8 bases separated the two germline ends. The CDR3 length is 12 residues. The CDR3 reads CASSLELQGYTF. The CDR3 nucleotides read TGTGCCAGCAGCTTAGAGTTACAAGGCTACACCTTC.

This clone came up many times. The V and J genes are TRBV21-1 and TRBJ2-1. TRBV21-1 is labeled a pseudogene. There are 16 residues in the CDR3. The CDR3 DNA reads TGTGCCAGCAGCAAAGCAGGGACGAGTTCCTACAATGAGCAGTTCTTC. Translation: CASSKAGTSSYNEQFF.

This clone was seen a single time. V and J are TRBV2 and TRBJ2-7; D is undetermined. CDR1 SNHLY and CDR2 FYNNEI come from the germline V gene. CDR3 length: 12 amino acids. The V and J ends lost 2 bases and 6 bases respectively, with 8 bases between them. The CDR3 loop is CASSEMAREQYF. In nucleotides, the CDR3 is TGTGCCAGCAGTGAAATGGCTCGCGAGCAGTACTTC.

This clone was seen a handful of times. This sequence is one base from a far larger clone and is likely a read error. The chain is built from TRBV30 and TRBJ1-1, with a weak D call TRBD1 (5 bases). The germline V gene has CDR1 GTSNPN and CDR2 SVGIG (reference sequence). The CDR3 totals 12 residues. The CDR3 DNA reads TGTGTCTGGGGCCCAGGGAACACTGAAGCTTTCTTT. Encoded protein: CVWGPGNTEAFF.

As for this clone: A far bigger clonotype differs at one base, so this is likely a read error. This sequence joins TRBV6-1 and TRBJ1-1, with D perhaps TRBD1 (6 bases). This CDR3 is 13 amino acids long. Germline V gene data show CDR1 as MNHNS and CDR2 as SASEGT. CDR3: CACSERGYTEAFF. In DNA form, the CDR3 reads TGTGCCTGCAGTGAAAGGGGGTACACTGAAGCTTTCTTT.

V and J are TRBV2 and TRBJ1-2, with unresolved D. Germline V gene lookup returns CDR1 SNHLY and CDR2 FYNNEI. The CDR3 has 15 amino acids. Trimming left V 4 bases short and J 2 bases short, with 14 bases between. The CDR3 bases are TGTGCCAGCAGTGGTCGACTCCTGGTAAACTATGGCTACACCTTC. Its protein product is CASSGRLLVNYGYTF. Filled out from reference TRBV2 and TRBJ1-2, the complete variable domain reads EPEVTQTPSHQVTQMGQEVILRCVPISNHLYFYWYRQILGQKVEFLVSFYNNEISEKSEIFDDQFSVERPDGSNFTLKIRSTKLEDSAMYFCASSGRLLVNYGYTFGSGTRLTVV.

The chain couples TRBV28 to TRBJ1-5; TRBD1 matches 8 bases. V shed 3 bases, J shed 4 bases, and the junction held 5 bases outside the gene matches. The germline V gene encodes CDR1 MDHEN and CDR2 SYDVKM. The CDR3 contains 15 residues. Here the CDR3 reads CASSFARGHNQPQHF. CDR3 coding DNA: TGTGCCAGCAGTTTCGCCAGGGGGCATAATCAGCCCCAGCATTTT. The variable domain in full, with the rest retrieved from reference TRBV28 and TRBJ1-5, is DVKVTQSSRYLVKRTGEKVFLECVQDMDHENMFWYRQDPGLGLRLIYFSYDVKMKEKGDIPEGYSVSREKKERFSLILESASTNQTSMYLCASSFARGHNQPQHFGDGTRLSIL.